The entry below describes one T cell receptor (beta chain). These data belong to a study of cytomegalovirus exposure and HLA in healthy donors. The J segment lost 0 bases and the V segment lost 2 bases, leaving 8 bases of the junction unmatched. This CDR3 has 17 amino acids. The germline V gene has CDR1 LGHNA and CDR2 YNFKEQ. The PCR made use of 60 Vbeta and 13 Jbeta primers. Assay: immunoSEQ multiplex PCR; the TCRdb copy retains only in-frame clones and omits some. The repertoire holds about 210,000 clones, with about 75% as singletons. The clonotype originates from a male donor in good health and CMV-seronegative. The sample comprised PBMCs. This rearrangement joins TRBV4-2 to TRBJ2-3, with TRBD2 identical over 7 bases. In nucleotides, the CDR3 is TGTGCCAGCAGCCAAACGGGACTAACAGCTAGCACAGATACGCAGTATTTT. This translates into CASSQTGLTASTDTQYF.